This section outlines one T cell receptor (beta chain) sequence together with its context. This specimen belongs to a study of blood T cell repertoires in COVID-19. The CDR3 is 15 residues long. Trimming took off 4 bases at V and 12 bases at J, with 22 bases between the two ends. Germline assignment: CDR1 LGHDT and CDR2 YNNKEL (reference sequence). TCRdb's table, derived via immunoSEQ multiplex PCR, lists solely in-frame clones and lacks some. Of under 250,000 clones listed, approximately 91% are singletons. The rearrangement joins TRBV3-1 (or the pseudogene TRBV3-2) to TRBJ2-1; D may be TRBD1 (5 bases). The sequenced sample consisted of peripheral blood. The sequence derives from a man aged 55 to 70 who had recovered from COVID-19. CDR3 in amino acids: CASSRSRTLAFVQFF. The CDR3 bases are TGTGCCAGCAGCCGTAGTCGGACACTGGCTTTCGTGCAGTTCTTC.